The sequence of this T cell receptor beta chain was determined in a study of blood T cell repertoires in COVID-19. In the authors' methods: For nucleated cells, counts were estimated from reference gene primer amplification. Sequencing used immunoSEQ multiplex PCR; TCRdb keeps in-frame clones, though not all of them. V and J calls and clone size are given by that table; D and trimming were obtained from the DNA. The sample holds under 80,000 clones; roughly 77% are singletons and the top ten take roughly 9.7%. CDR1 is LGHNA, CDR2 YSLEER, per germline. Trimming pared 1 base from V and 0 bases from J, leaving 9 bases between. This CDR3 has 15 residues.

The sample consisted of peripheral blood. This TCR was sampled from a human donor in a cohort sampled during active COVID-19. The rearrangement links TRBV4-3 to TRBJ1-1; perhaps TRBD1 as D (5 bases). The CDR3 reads CASSQAWTLNTEAFF. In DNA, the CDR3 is TGCGCCAGCAGCCAAGCCTGGACACTGAACACTGAAGCTTTCTTT.